This entry describes one T cell receptor beta chain. Its antigen is still unknown. This specimen belongs to a study of neoadjuvant anti-PD-1 for oral cavity cancer. Across the study: Patients without progression got a fourth dose around day 43.

General study points: Non-responders to neoadjuvant nivolumab had significantly more clonal PBMC T cells than responders.

Germline-derived CDR1 and CDR2 are GTSNPN and SVGIG (reference sequence). The CDR3 extends over 13 amino acids. The junction had 5 bases not matched to a gene; V was cut back by 2 bases and J by 5 bases. TCRdb's table, derived via immunoSEQ multiplex PCR, lists solely in-frame clones and lacks some. This table holds over 15,000 clones, 69% found once. This receptor was identified in a person aged 35 to 85 with oral cavity squamous cell carcinoma. This specimen was PBMCs, taken before nivolumab (anti-PD-1) treatment. The chain carries TRBV30 and TRBJ2-7, with TRBD1 matching over 8 bases. Here the CDR3 reads CAWSPDRGNEQYF. The CDR3 DNA reads as TGTGCCTGGAGTCCCGACAGGGGCAACGAGCAGTACTTC.